This entry is about one T cell receptor beta chain. This record belongs to a study of blood T cell repertoires in COVID-19. As for the study in general: The samples span acute and convalescent COVID-19 from the United States, Italy and Spain.

Enrollees, 18 to 89 years old, lived in 25 or so US areas. Cohorts were based on clinical histories the participants reported. CDR1 is LGHDT and CDR2 is YNNKEL in the germline V gene (reference sequence). This CDR3 contains 18 residues. J gave up 3 bases and V 5 bases, and 13 bases lay outside the gene matches. The authors' processing: Amplified reference gene primers provided the basis for estimating nucleated cell counts. Sequencing used immunoSEQ multiplex PCR; TCRdb keeps in-frame clones, though not all of them. V, J and clone size are those of that table, while D and trimming were read from the DNA. The table shows 250,000 or so clones, with around 89% occurring only once.

Input material: PBMCs or T cells enriched from blood (not recorded which). The chain couples TRBV3-1 (or the pseudogene TRBV3-2) to TRBJ2-3; 11 nucleotides line up with TRBD2. The receptor was derived from a woman in her 30s with acute COVID-19. The CDR3 sequence is CASSVGTSGFPWTDTQYF. The CDR3 DNA follows: TGTGCCAGCAGCGTCGGGACTAGCGGCTTCCCTTGGACAGATACGCAGTATTTT.